This T cell receptor beta chain was identified in a study of early T cells in non-severe SARS-CoV-2 infection. Study details: The authors sequenced bulk RNA from unsorted whole blood, leaving chains unpaired.

Each cDNA molecule carried a unique molecular identifier. Via MiXCR, TCRdb re-called the 5' RACE reads, giving one row per CDR3 protein. The sample carries about 60,000 distinct CDR3 sequences, about 15% recorded once. V was trimmed by 1 base and J by 1 base, leaving 10 bases between them. The CDR3 has 15 residues. This receptor was identified in an adult who was a healthcare worker with PCR-confirmed SARS-CoV-2 infection or an uninfected control (not recorded which). The genes are TRBV12-3 or TRBV12-4 and TRBJ1-1; possibly TRBD1 for D (5 bases). Source: whole blood, taken at baseline. The CDR3 loop is CASSLDTGGNTEAFF. The CDR3, as DNA: TGTGCCAGCAGTTTAGATACCGGGGGGAACACTGAAGCTTTCTTT.